The clone carrying this T cell receptor (beta chain) was observed once. What it recognizes is unknown. Germline CDR1 and CDR2: SGHRS and YFSETQ. The CDR3 loop spans 15 amino acids. Trimming pared 0 bases from V and 4 bases from J, leaving 14 bases between. This record comes from a study of beta chain features in type 1 diabetes. cDNA synthesis used the whole RNA isolate, giving expressed TCRB sequences. The protocol was immunoSEQ multiplex PCR, while the TCRdb copy is restricted to in-frame clones and leaves out a portion. The repertoire holds about 900,000 clones, with 15% to 20% as singletons. Study findings and constraints: Type 1 diabetes patients had moderately but significantly shorter TCRB CDR3s in all four CD4+ subsets.

The chain is built from TRBV5-1 and TRBJ2-7, with D perhaps matching TRBD2 (6 bases). Sequenced material: naive CD4+ T cells from blood. The clonotype originates from a woman between 18 and 29 years old in good health. In DNA, the CDR3 is TGCGCCAGCAGCTTGGAGGCGGGGTTGGGGTACGAGCAGTACTTC. Its protein is CASSLEAGLGYEQYF.